The rows below give T cell receptor beta chains drawn from one sample of a study of blood T cell repertoires in COVID-19. TCRdb's copy holds only in-frame clones and misses some; the assay was immunoSEQ multiplex PCR. The sample carries a few hundred thousand clones, 80% to 90% recorded once. The source material was peripheral blood. The receptors shown here come from a man aged 35-49 years with acute or convalescent COVID-19. Each CDR3 is given with its conserved first and last residue. The D gene is left open where the match is weak. Clone size appears in some rows only: once, few, many, or a class for an expanded clone.

d_call j_call v_call clone_size cdr3_nt cdr3_aa
NA TRBJ2-7 TRBV5-1 few TGCGCCAGCAGCTTGAGAGGGGGTGAGTACGAGCAGTACTTC CASSLRGGEYEQYF
TRBD1 TRBJ2-7 TRBV30 NA TGTGCCTGGAGTAGACAGGGGTTTTCCTACGAGCAGTACTTC CAWSRQGFSYEQYF
NA TRBJ1-2 TRBV7-9 NA TGTGCCAGCAGCTTAAGCTGGTATGGCTACACCTTC CASSLSWYGYTF
NA TRBJ2-7 TRBV2 NA TGTGCCAGCAGAGACAGCCCCTACGAGCAGTACTTC CASRDSPYEQYF
TRBD1 TRBJ2-3 TRBV6-5 few TGTGCCAGCAGTCCGGACAGGCAGAGGGATACGCAGTATTTT CASSPDRQRDTQYF
TRBD1 TRBJ1-1 TRBV18 NA TGTGCCAGCTCACCGTCGGAGGGGGCCCTGAACACTGAAGCTTTCTTT CASSPSEGALNTEAFF
TRBD1 TRBJ1-2 TRBV28 NA TGTGCCAGCAGTTTATCAGGGGGCCGGGGCTATGGCTACACCTTC CASSLSGGRGYGYTF
NA TRBJ1-1 TRBV5-1 NA TGCGCCAGCAGCTTAATACAGAACACTGAAGCTTTCTTT CASSLIQNTEAFF
NA TRBJ1-1 TRBV25-1 NA TGTGCCAGCAGCCACGGGGGACTGAACACTGAAGCTTTCTTT CASSHGGLNTEAFF
NA TRBJ2-7 TRBV7-8 NA TGTGCCAGCAGCTTAGTGAGAACGGGCGAGCAGTACTTC CASSLVRTGEQYF
TRBD1 TRBJ1-2 TRBV5-6 NA TGTGCCAGCAGCTGGGGGACAGAATATGGCTACACCTTC CASSWGTEYGYTF
NA TRBJ1-2 TRBV2 few TGTGCCAGCGTCCCAGGGGAGGGACCCTATGGCTACACCTTC CASVPGEGPYGYTF